These 23 T cell receptor beta chains came from one sample sequenced in a study of metastatic and nonmetastatic thyroid tumors. TCRdb called clones again from the PCR reads with MiXCR. Of roughly 12,000 clones detected, roughly 30% appear once; the ten largest clones hold about a fifth. Thyroid surgery took place with no prior treatment in any patient. What was sequenced was adjacent normal tissue. The receptors were sampled from a male donor with papillary thyroid cancer or a benign thyroid nodule (not recorded which). Some clones in this sample may be carry-over from other donors' samples.

This clone is medium-sized (0.01 to 0.1%) in the sample. V usage is TRBV6-1 and J usage is TRBJ1-2; 7 bases match TRBD1. V gave up 6 bases and J gave up 4 bases; unmatched junction bases: 5. The CDR3 runs 13 residues. Looked up from germline, CDR1 is MNHNS and CDR2 is SASEGT. As DNA, the CDR3 is TGTGCCAGCAGCTGGGACAGAAGCTATGGCTACACCTTC. Protein: CASSWDRSYGYTF.

This rearrangement joins TRBV7-9 to TRBJ2-7; 8 nucleotides align to TRBD1. Germline assignment: CDR1 SEHNR and CDR2 FQNEAQ (reference sequence). V lost 5 bases and J lost 2; bases outside the gene matches: 2. The CDR3 extends over 13 amino acids. The CDR3 bases are TGTGCCAGCAGCGAGGACAGGGCCTACGAGCAGTACTTC. This sequence encodes CASSEDRAYEQYF.

This clone was observed a few times. V and J are TRBV11-1 and TRBJ2-7; 8 bases are shared with TRBD2. This CDR3 is built from 13 residues. Germline V lookup: CDR1 SGHAT, CDR2 FQDESV (reference sequence). V shed 3 bases and J 5 bases; nucleotides not matched to a gene: 3. CDR3 protein: CASSLSGSNEQYF. The CDR3 DNA follows: TGTGCCAGCAGCTTGAGCGGGAGTAACGAGCAGTACTTC.

This clone was seen a single time. This sequence joins TRBV11-1 and TRBJ1-5; D is possibly TRBD1 (5 bases). The CDR3 has 16 amino acids. Germline V gene sequence: CDR1 SGHAT, CDR2 FQDESV (reference sequence). V was cut by 4 bases and J by 3 bases, with 16 bases left in between. The CDR3: CASSSGKDGHNQPQHF. The DNA of the CDR3 is TGTGCCAGCAGCTCGGGAAAAGACGGACACAATCAGCCCCAGCATTTT.

This sequence joins TRBV5-1 and TRBJ1-1; tentatively, D is TRBD1 (5 bases). The CDR3 spans 15 residues. Trimming left V 0 bases short and J 7 bases short, with 16 bases between. The V gene's germline CDR1 is SGHRS and CDR2 YFSETQ. The CDR3, as DNA: TGCGCCAGCAGCTTGGCCGGGGGGTCGTCCCTTGAAGCTTTCTTT. The encoded protein is CASSLAGGSSLEAFF.

This clone has at least ten counts. This chain uses TRBV3-1 with TRBJ1-6; D is ambiguous. Trimming cost V 0 bases and J 10 bases, with 13 bases left between them. This CDR3 is 15 amino acids long. Germline CDR1 reads LGHDT; CDR2 reads YNNKEL (reference sequence). CDR3 residues: CASSQDGRGGSPLHF. The CDR3 DNA sequence: TGTGCCAGCAGCCAAGATGGTAGAGGAGGATCACCCCTCCACTTT.

This clone was observed a handful of times. The V call is TRBV6-1, the J call TRBJ1-1, with D uncertain. The CDR3 totals 15 residues. Germline CDR1 is MNHNS and CDR2 is SASEGT. Trimming left V 0 bases short and J 10 bases short, with 18 bases between. The CDR3 sequence: CASSEAKLGRESAFF. In DNA form, the CDR3 reads TGTGCCAGCAGTGAAGCAAAATTAGGGAGGGAGTCAGCTTTCTTT.

The chain carries TRBV30 and TRBJ1-2; D is unclear. CDR3 length: 12 residues. Germline CDR1 GTSNPN, CDR2 SVGIG (reference sequence). V lost 4 bases and J 2 bases, leaving 8 bases between the germline ends. CDR3 region: CAWNILNYGYTF. DNA for the CDR3: TGTGCCTGGAACATTTTGAACTATGGCTACACCTTC.

This clone was detected a few times. The chain has TRBV4-2 and TRBJ2-5; 9 bases agree with TRBD2. This CDR3 comprises 16 residues. Germline-derived CDR1 and CDR2 are LGHNA and YNFKEQ. Germline trimming cut 3 bases from V and 2 bases from J; bases unmatched to any gene: 7. CDR3 DNA sequence: TGTGCCAGCAGCCAGGCTCTAGCGGGGCGACAAGAGACCCAGTACTTC. This sequence encodes CASSQALAGRQETQYF.

This clone is judged medium-sized. The chain couples TRBV6-2 or TRBV6-3 to TRBJ1-3; no reliable D call. Trimming stripped 0 bases from V and 1 base from J, with 7 bases between. The CDR3 extends over 15 amino acids. Per germline, CDR1 MNHEY and CDR2 SVGEGT. The CDR3 loop reads CASSYSSGSGNTIYF. The CDR3 DNA is TGTGCCAGCAGTTACTCGAGTGGGTCTGGAAACACCATATATTTT.

CDR3 DNA: TGCGCCAGCAGCGGAGGGACTAGCGGCGGGGAGCTGTTTTTT. Translating gives CASSGGTSGGELFF. The V gene is TRBV5-1, the J gene TRBJ2-2, with 11 bases fitting TRBD2. The V gene end was trimmed by 4 bases and the J gene end by 7 bases; junction bases not matched to a gene: 3. Germline V gene lookup returns CDR1 SGHRS and CDR2 YFSETQ. CDR3 size: 14 residues.

The chain joins TRBV6-5 to TRBJ2-7; the D gene could be TRBD1 or TRBD2 (5 bases each). V dropped 2 bases and J dropped 5 bases, with 13 bases sitting between them. The CDR3 has 14 amino acids. Germline CDR1 and CDR2: MNHEY and SVGAGI. DNA of the CDR3: TGTGCCAGCAGTTACGGAGGCAGGGTAAACGAGCAGTACTTC. Residues: CASSYGGRVNEQYF.

This clone occurred a few times. J is TRBJ1-1 and V is TRBV5-1; tentatively, D is TRBD1 (6 bases). The CDR3 is 15 residues long. Germline loops: CDR1 SGHRS, CDR2 YFSETQ. V dropped 3 bases and J dropped 5 bases, with 17 bases sitting between them. CDR3 in amino acids: CASSSEGGVNTEAFF. The CDR3 DNA reads as TGCGCCAGCAGCTCCGAGGGGGGGGTAAATACTGAAGCTTTCTTT.

This clone was seen more than once but under ten times. The rearrangement links TRBV28 to TRBJ2-5; 11 nucleotides match TRBD1. Germline CDR1 MDHEN, CDR2 SYDVKM. The J segment lost 4 bases and the V segment lost 3 bases, leaving 4 bases of the junction unmatched. The CDR3 sequence is 15 residues long. The CDR3 DNA is TGTGCCAGCAGTTTGGACAGGGGGCGAAGAGAGACCCAGTACTTC. The encoded protein is CASSLDRGRRETQYF. Looking up the rest from reference TRBV28 and TRBJ2-5 gives the full variable domain: DVKVTQSSRYLVKRTGEKVFLECVQDMDHENMFWYRQDPGLGLRLIYFSYDVKMKEKGDIPEGYSVSREKKERFSLILESASTNQTSMYLCASSLDRGRRETQYFGPGTRLLVL.

This rearrangement joins TRBV11-2 to TRBJ2-3; TRBD2 matches 7 bases. V lost 5 bases, J lost 0 bases, and 11 bases stayed unmatched. The germline V gene encodes CDR1 SGHAT and CDR2 FQNNGV. CDR3 size: 17 residues. CDR3 sequence (DNA): TGTGCCAGCAGCCCCTTCCCGGGAGCGGGAAGCACAGATACGCAGTATTTT. Amino acid sequence: CASSPFPGAGSTDTQYF.

By share, this clone ranks as medium-sized (0.01 to 0.1%). The CDR3: CASSLETSGGYTGELFF. In DNA form, the CDR3 reads TGTGCCAGCAGCTTAGAGACTAGCGGGGGCTACACCGGGGAGCTGTTTTTT. V gene TRBV11-1 combines with J gene TRBJ2-2, with 12 bases that match TRBD2. V lost 1 base, J lost 3 bases, and 3 bases stayed unmatched. The length of the CDR3 is 17 residues. Germline V gene lookup returns CDR1 SGHAT and CDR2 FQDESV (reference sequence).

The J gene is TRBJ1-1, the V gene TRBV27, with unresolved D. This CDR3 contains 15 residues. With 6 bases removed from V and 1 base from J, the gap between germline ends came to 15 bases. Germline CDR1 and CDR2: MNHEY and SMNVEV (reference sequence). The CDR3 is CASRPRGISNTEAFF. The CDR3 DNA is TGTGCCAGCAGGCCCCGTGGGATTTCGAACACTGAAGCTTTCTTT.

The chain recombines TRBV6-1 with TRBJ1-2, with D hard to call. CDR3 length equals 14 residues. Looked up from germline, CDR1 is MNHNS and CDR2 is SASEGT. Trimming stripped 6 bases from V and 2 bases from J, with 13 bases between. CDR3 sequence reads: CASRPAHQNYGYTF. The CDR3 DNA sequence: TGTGCCAGCAGACCGGCACACCAAAACTATGGCTACACCTTC.

This clone was counted a few times. The J gene is TRBJ1-2, the V gene TRBV6-2 or TRBV6-3; maybe TRBD1 (5 bases). CDR1 MNHEY and CDR2 SVGEGT come from the germline V gene. V lost 4 bases and J 6 bases, leaving 12 bases between the germline ends. The CDR3 sequence is 13 residues long. CDR3 sequence: CASSSRDAHGYTF. The DNA of the CDR3 is TGTGCCAGCAGTTCTCGGGACGCACATGGCTACACCTTC.

The gene calls are TRBV11-2 and TRBJ2-5; unclear D gene. This CDR3 is 17 amino acids long. Trimming left V 6 bases short and J 1 base short, with 21 bases between. Germline V gene data show CDR1 as SGHAT and CDR2 as FQNNGV. CDR3 residues: CASRRAGVGLVQETQYF. The CDR3 coding sequence is TGTGCCAGCAGACGCGCTGGAGTCGGGCTTGTCCAAGAGACCCAGTACTTC.

This clone has just a few counts. The rearrangement uses TRBV6-1 and TRBJ1-2; TRBD1 matches at 8 bases. Per the germline V gene, CDR1 is MNHNS and CDR2 is SASEGT. The CDR3 spans 15 residues. The ends lost 6 bases at V and 5 bases at J; junction bases unmatched: 11. The CDR3: CASRDRTGKWYGYTF. The CDR3 DNA sequence: TGTGCCAGCAGGGACCGGACAGGGAAGTGGTATGGCTACACCTTC.

This sequence joins TRBV6-2 or TRBV6-3 and TRBJ2-7; perhaps TRBD2 as D (5 bases). The V and J ends lost 4 bases and 3 bases respectively, with 16 bases between them. This CDR3 comprises 15 residues. Looked up from germline, CDR1 is MNHEY and CDR2 is SVGEGT. The CDR3 DNA follows: TGTGCCAGCAGTTTTGGACTCGGTGCGGTCTACGAGCAGTACTTC. Its protein product is CASSFGLGAVYEQYF.

The CDR3 nucleotides read TGCAGTGCTAGAGGGTTCGCGGACGAGCAGTACTTC. Protein sequence: CSARGFADEQYF. The chain links TRBV20-1 to TRBJ2-7; D remains unclear. The CDR3 sequence is 12 residues long. Trimming took off 1 base at V and 5 bases at J, with 9 bases between the two ends. Looked up from germline, CDR1 is DFQATT and CDR2 is SNEGSKA (reference sequence).